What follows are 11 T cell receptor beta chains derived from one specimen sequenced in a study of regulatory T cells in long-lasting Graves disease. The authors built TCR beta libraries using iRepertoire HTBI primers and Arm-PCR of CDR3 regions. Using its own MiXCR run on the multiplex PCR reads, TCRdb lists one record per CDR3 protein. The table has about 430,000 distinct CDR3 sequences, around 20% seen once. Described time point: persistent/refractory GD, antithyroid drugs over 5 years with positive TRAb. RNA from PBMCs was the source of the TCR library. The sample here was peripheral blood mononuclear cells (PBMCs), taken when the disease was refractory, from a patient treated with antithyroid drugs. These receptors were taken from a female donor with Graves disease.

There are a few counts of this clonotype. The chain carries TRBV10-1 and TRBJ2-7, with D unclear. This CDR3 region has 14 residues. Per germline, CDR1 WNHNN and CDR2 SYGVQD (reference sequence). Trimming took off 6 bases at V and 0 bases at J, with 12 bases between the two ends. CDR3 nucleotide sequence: TGCGCCAGCAGCGACTCCCATCGCTCCTACGAGCAGTACTTC. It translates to CASSDSHRSYEQYF.

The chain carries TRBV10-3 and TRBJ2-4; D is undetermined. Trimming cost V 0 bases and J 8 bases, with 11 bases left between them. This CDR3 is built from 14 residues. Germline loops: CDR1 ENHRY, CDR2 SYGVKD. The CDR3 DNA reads TGTGCCATCAGTGAGTCGGCAAAGATGGACATTCAGTACTTC. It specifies CAISESAKMDIQYF.

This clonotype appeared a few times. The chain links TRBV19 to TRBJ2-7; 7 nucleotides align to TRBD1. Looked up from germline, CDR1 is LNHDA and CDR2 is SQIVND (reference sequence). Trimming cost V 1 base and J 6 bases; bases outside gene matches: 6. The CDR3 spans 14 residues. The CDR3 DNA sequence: TGTGCCAGTAGTATAGCCGGGACAGCTCGCGAGCAGTACTTC. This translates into CASSIAGTAREQYF.

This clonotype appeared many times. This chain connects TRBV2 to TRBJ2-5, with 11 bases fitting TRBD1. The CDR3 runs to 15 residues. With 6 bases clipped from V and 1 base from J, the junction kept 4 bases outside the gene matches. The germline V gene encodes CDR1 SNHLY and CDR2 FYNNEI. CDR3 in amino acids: CASRRTGGSQETQYF. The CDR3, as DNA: TGTGCCAGCAGGAGGACAGGGGGCTCCCAAGAGACCCAGTACTTC.

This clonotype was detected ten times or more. The CDR3 here is CASSSMAEAFF. CDR3 in DNA: TGTGCCAGCAGTTCCATGGCTGAAGCTTTCTTT. The chain carries TRBV6-2 or TRBV6-3 and TRBJ1-1; D uncertain. There are 11 residues in the CDR3. Germline V gene sequence: CDR1 MNHEY, CDR2 SVGEGT. V was cut by 4 bases and J by 6 bases, with 6 bases left in between.

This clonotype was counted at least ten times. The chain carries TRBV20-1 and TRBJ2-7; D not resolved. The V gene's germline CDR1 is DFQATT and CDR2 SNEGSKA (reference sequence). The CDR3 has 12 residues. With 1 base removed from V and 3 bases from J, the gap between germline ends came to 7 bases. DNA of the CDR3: TGCAGTGCTAGAGTTCGCGGCTACGAGCAGTACTTC. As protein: CSARVRGYEQYF.

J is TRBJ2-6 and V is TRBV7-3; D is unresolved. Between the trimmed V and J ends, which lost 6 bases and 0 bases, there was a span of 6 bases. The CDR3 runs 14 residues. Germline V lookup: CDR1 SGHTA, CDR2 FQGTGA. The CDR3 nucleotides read TGTGCCAGCAGTAAAAGCTCTGGGGCCAACGTCCTGACTTTC. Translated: CASSKSSGANVLTF.

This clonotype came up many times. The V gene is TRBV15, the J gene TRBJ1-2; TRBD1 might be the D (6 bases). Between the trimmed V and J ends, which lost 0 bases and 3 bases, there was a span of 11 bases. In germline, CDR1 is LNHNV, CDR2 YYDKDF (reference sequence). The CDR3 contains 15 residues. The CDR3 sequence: CATSRDLRQDYGYTF. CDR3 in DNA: TGTGCCACCAGCAGAGATTTGCGACAGGACTATGGCTACACCTTC.

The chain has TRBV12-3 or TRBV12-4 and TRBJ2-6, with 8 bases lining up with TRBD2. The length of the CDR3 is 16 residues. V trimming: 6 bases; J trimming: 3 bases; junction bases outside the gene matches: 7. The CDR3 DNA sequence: TGTGCCAGCAGCCCCCGGGAGGGTTTTGGGGCCAACGTCCTGACTTTC. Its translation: CASSPREGFGANVLTF.

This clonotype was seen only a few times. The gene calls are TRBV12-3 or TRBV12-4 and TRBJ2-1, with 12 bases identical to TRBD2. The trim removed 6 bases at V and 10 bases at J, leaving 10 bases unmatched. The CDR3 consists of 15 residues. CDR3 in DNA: TGTGCCAGCAGCCCGGGACTAGCGGGTAATAGAGAGCAGTTCTTC. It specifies CASSPGLAGNREQFF.

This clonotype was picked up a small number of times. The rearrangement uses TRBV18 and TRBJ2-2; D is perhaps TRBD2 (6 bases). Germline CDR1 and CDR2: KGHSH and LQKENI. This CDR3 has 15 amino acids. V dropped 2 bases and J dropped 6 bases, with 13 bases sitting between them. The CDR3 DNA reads TGTGCCAGCTCACCAAGGAGGGGTGGCTCCGGGGAGCTGTTTTTT. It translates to CASSPRRGGSGELFF.